A single T cell receptor beta chain is shown here with its context. This sample is drawn from a study of blood T cell repertoires in COVID-19. This CDR3 is 15 amino acids long. The germline V gene encodes CDR1 SGHTA and CDR2 FQGNSA. J gave up 7 bases and V 0 bases, and 5 bases lay outside the gene matches. Using immunoSEQ multiplex PCR, the repertoire was profiled, and TCRdb retains in-frame clones only, with some absent. The sample has hundreds of thousands of clones, about 82% seen once. The receptor comes from a woman aged 50 to 65 who had recovered from COVID-19. V is TRBV7-2 and J is TRBJ2-2; 7 bases align to TRBD2. The sequencing sample was made of PBMCs or T cells enriched from blood (not recorded which). CDR3 sequence reads: CASSLALARVGELFF. CDR3 DNA: TGTGCCAGCAGCTTAGCACTAGCGCGGGTCGGGGAGCTGTTTTTT.